This T cell receptor (beta chain) is drawn from a study of blood T cell repertoires in COVID-19. Generated by immunoSEQ multiplex PCR, the TCRdb table keeps only in-frame clones and is missing some. There are about 270,000 clones in the sample; roughly 90% occur only once, and over 2% lies in the top ten. The sequenced material came from PBMCs or T cells enriched from blood (not recorded which). The sequence was collected from a woman between 40 and 55 years old with acute COVID-19.

CDR3 residues: CASSPGDSYEQYF. In DNA form, the CDR3 reads TGCGCCAGCAGCCCCGGGGACTCCTACGAGCAGTACTTC. This chain connects TRBV5-1 to TRBJ2-7, with a possible D match to TRBD2 (5 bases). Trimming removed 4 bases from V and 0 bases from J, with 8 bases in between. The CDR3 covers 13 residues. Germline values: CDR1 SGHRS, CDR2 YFSETQ.